This T cell receptor (beta chain) was identified during a study of T cell responses to AZD1222 COVID-19 vaccine (dated by TCRdb to the early 2020s). At the level of the whole study: A total of 230 or so trial participants underwent TCR sequencing, of whom nearly 210 received two doses of AZD1222 and some 25 received two doses of the MenACWY control vaccine. Trial participants were enrolled by age into 18-55, 56-69 and 70-plus year subgroups, with about 150, 27 and 61 TCR-sequenced participants respectively. General findings and caveats noted by the study authors: Conclusions about previously exposed vaccinees are limited, since just a handful of AZD1222 recipients were seropositive for SARS-CoV-2 at baseline. Because no day 14 peak-response samples were available, the repertoires could be characterized only after the peak T cell response. Nearly half of unique spike-specific TCRs reportedly recognized epitopes outside regions mutated in the B.1.351 and B.1.1.7 variants. A significant rise in spike-specific TCR breadth and depth was observed after two AZD1222 doses relative to day 0 and relative to MenACWY recipients. Participants were mostly white British and included more females than males, and it was suggested by the authors that clonal diversity may have been underestimated. Vaccine-associated CD4 TCRs spanned the whole spike protein, with dominant responses in regions 160-218 and 743-854. In the small 56-69-year group, the increase in depth fell short of significance, most likely because of low power.

Interpreted using the paper, the time point label stands for: about 28 days (+/-7) after the second vaccine dose. AZD1222 recipients with second doses at about 4 weeks or about 12 weeks were pooled, because spike-specific TCR depth and breadth did not differ between schedules. Vaccinee samples were obtained from the UK trials COV001 and COV002, which included a single-blind randomized controlled phase 2/3 trial of AZD1222 (ChAdOx1 nCoV-19) in healthy adults. For TCRbeta chain sequencing, PBMC samples from trial participants were taken at day 0 and at day 28 after the second dose. On this clone: Its target antigen remains unknown. No base quality information exists; no much larger clone differs at one position.

The germline V gene yields MDHEN for CDR1 and SYDVKM for CDR2. Including cysteine and phenylalanine, the CDR3 has 21 amino acids. Kept here is only the CDR3 DNA, which spans 63 bases and is read in frame from base 1. After removal of 4 bases from V and 5 bases from J, the junction retains 21 bases not matched to a gene. The CDR3 regions of human TCRbeta chains were subjected to immunosequencing. The published analysis was carried out like this. TCRs in the repertoires were compared against a reference library of SARS-CoV-2-specific TCRs that had been generated with the MIRA antigen-specificity platform. Breadth was defined as the fraction of unique TCRs that were SARS-CoV-2-associated. Depth was defined as the fraction of total T cells that were SARS-CoV-2-associated. Using the MIRA data, every spike-specific TCR was mapped to the spike region that the TCR reacted to and assigned to either a CD4 or a CD8 class. Log10-transformed breadth and depth values were compared by one-way ANOVA with Sidak's multiple comparisons tests. In TCRdb, the immuneACCESS table is reduced to in-frame sequences with V and J assigned. These tables do not hold every clone; where another copy was compared, an unresolved V gene accounts for under half, and the others remain unexplained. That table furnishes V, J and clone size, whereas the DNA furnished D and trimming. The sample table shows roughly 100,000 clones, and 87% are seen once. In total, the top ten clones hold roughly 10% of the sample.

Sample: peripheral blood, taken 28 days after the second AZD1222 dose. The chain employs TRBV28 and TRBJ2-3; a stretch of 13 junction bases matches TRBD2. This TCR derives from an adult who received the AZD1222 COVID-19 vaccine. At the DNA level, the sequence is TGTGCCAGCAGTTCCCTCCGACAGGGAAGGGGGACTAGCGGGGCAGGAGATACGCAGTATTTT. This translates into CASSSLRQGRGTSGAGDTQYF.